This TCR beta chain was observed in a study of blood T cells in healthy people across ages. The overall study: With template switching, about one barcoded beta molecule was captured per two T cells.

Study-wide results and limits: Versus aged donors, long-lived donors had higher diversity and more naive CD4+ cells.

Together with a sample-barcoded 5' primer, a J-beta primer mix was included in a second PCR lasting roughly 6 to 12 cycles. TCRdb processed the 5' RACE reads anew with MiXCR; each CDR3 protein has one entry. The data show 850,000 to 1,100,000 distinct CDR3 sequences, around two fifths seen once. The sample holds a few counts of this clonotype. The antigen remains unidentified. CDR1 is ENHRY and CDR2 is SYGVKD in the germline V gene. The CDR3 covers 14 residues. With V trimmed by 4 bases and J by 0 bases, 1 base remained unmatched. The specimen sequenced was blood. The clonotype comes from a man aged 18 to 29 in good health. The chain carries TRBV10-3 and TRBJ1-2, with 8 bases fitting TRBD1. CDR3 DNA: TGTGCCATCAGTGGGACAGGGACTAACTATGGCTACACCTTC. Amino acid sequence: CAISGTGTNYGYTF.